The T cell receptor beta chain described here comes from a study of radiation and T cells in renal cell carcinoma. Study-wide points: Top tumor clonotypes rose in blood 2 weeks post-radiation, then contracted.

With 6 bases clipped from V and 8 bases from J, the junction kept 13 bases outside the gene matches. The CDR3 extends over 16 amino acids. In germline, CDR1 is LGHNA, CDR2 YSLEER. In regard to this clone: The target antigen is unknown.

The time point here: baseline pretreatment blood. The treatment: 15 Gy SBRT to primary tumor, nephrectomy 4 weeks later. The tumor was a clear cell renal cell carcinoma. Sequencing used immunoSEQ multiplex PCR; TCRdb keeps in-frame clones, though not all of them. The top ten clones hold 9.5% to 15% of a sample with about 150,000 clones, about 88% of them seen once. The clonotype originates from a woman aged 45-59 years with renal cell carcinoma. V is TRBV4-3 and J is TRBJ2-1; TRBD2 agrees at 10 bases. The source material was blood, sampled from a patient whose treatment included radiotherapy and nephrectomy. CDR3: CASRRGYSGGLDEQFF. The CDR3 nucleotides read TGCGCCAGCAGAAGAGGGTATAGCGGGGGGCTTGATGAGCAGTTCTTC.